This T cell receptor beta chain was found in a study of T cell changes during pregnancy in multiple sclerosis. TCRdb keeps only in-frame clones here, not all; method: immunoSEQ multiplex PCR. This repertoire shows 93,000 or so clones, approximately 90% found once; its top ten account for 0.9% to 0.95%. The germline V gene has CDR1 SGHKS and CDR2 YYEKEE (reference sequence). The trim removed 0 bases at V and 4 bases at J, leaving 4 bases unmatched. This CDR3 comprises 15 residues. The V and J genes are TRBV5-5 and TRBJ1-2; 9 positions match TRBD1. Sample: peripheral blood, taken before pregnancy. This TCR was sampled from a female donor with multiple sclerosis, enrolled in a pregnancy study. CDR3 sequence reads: CASSLVPTGGYGYTF. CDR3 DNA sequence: TGTGCCAGCAGCTTGGTACCGACAGGGGGCTATGGCTACACCTTC.